The rows below give T cell receptor beta chains drawn from one sample of a study of molecular identifiers for immune sequencing clone quantification. TCRdb reprocessed the PCR reads via MiXCR and lists one record per CDR3 protein. The sample has a few hundred thousand distinct CDR3 sequences; roughly a quarter are singletons. The specimen was naive CD8+ T cells from blood, with Jurkat cell RNA spiked in. The receptor source for this set is a human donor in good health. Some libraries in this study had Jurkat cell RNA spiked in. The CDR3 runs from the conserved cysteine through the conserved F or W. The order of the fields is clone size, D gene, V gene, J gene, CDR3 DNA, CDR3 protein. D genes are given only for firm matches. Not every row has a clone size; where given, it reads once, few, many or a size class.

clone size: few; D gene: .; V gene: TRBV4-3; J gene: TRBJ1-4; CDR3 DNA: TGCGCCAGCAGCCAAGATCCGGATCTACAGGGCGGTGAAAAACTGTTTTTT; CDR3 protein: CASSQDPDLQGGEKLFF
clone size: many; D gene: .; V gene: TRBV6-2/TRBV6-3; J gene: TRBJ2-2; CDR3 DNA: TGTGCCAGCAGGGCAGGGGTCGGCGGGGAGCTGTTTTTT; CDR3 protein: CASRAGVGGELFF
clone size: many; D gene: TRBD2; V gene: TRBV5-1; J gene: TRBJ2-1; CDR3 DNA: TGCGCCAGCAGCTTAGGGCTAGCGGGGCTCTACAATGAGCAGTTCTTC; CDR3 protein: CASSLGLAGLYNEQFF
clone size: .; D gene: .; V gene: TRBV10-3; J gene: TRBJ2-7; CDR3 DNA: TGTGCCATCAGTGAAGTCGGTAGCTCCTACGAGCAGTACTTC; CDR3 protein: CAISEVGSSYEQYF
clone size: many; D gene: .; V gene: TRBV27; J gene: TRBJ2-7; CDR3 DNA: TGTGCCAGCAGTTTCGCGGGCAGGTTCTACGAGCAGTACTTC; CDR3 protein: CASSFAGRFYEQYF
clone size: many; D gene: .; V gene: TRBV7-9; J gene: TRBJ2-3; CDR3 DNA: TGTGCCAGCAGCTTAAACCCCCAGACCCTCACAGATACGCAGTATTTT; CDR3 protein: CASSLNPQTLTDTQYF
clone size: many; D gene: .; V gene: TRBV7-9; J gene: TRBJ2-7; CDR3 DNA: TGTGCCAGCAGCCCCAGCCCAGGGCCCTACGAGCAGTACTTC; CDR3 protein: CASSPSPGPYEQYF
clone size: many; D gene: .; V gene: TRBV7-9; J gene: TRBJ2-4; CDR3 DNA: TGTGCCAGCAGCTTAGTGGCTGAGAACATTCAGTACTTC; CDR3 protein: CASSLVAENIQYF
clone size: .; D gene: TRBD1; V gene: TRBV29-1; J gene: TRBJ2-1; CDR3 DNA: TGCAGCGTATACGGGACAGGGATGTACAATGAGCAGTTCTTC; CDR3 protein: CSVYGTGMYNEQFF
clone size: .; D gene: .; V gene: TRBV27; J gene: TRBJ2-7; CDR3 DNA: TGTGCCAGCATGAGACTGCGGGGCCCCTACGAGCAGTACTTC; CDR3 protein: CASMRLRGPYEQYF
clone size: few; D gene: .; V gene: TRBV6-2/TRBV6-3; J gene: TRBJ2-5; CDR3 DNA: TGTGCCAGCACCGGAAAGTACCAAGAGACCCAGTACTTC; CDR3 protein: CASTGKYQETQYF
clone size: many; D gene: TRBD2; V gene: TRBV29-1; J gene: TRBJ2-3; CDR3 DNA: TGCAGCGTTGATGAGCGGGAGGCCCCAGATACGCAGTATTTT; CDR3 protein: CSVDEREAPDTQYF
clone size: .; D gene: TRBD2; V gene: TRBV5-6; J gene: TRBJ2-7; CDR3 DNA: TGTGCCAGCAGCTTTGGGACTAGCGGGACACTCGGGGGCTACGAGCAGTACTTC; CDR3 protein: CASSFGTSGTLGGYEQYF
clone size: few; D gene: .; V gene: TRBV6-2/TRBV6-3; J gene: TRBJ2-7; CDR3 DNA: TGTGCCAGCAGCCTTCTGCAAACCGAGCAGTACTTC; CDR3 protein: CASSLLQTEQYF
clone size: .; D gene: .; V gene: TRBV29-1; J gene: TRBJ2-1; CDR3 DNA: TGCAGCGTTATTGGGCAGGGACACAATGAGCAGTTCTTC; CDR3 protein: CSVIGQGHNEQFF
clone size: .; D gene: .; V gene: TRBV11-2; J gene: TRBJ2-1; CDR3 DNA: TGTACCAGCAGCTTAGAGGATTTGGGAGGAGCGCTTCCCTTCAATGAGCAGTTCTTC; CDR3 protein: CTSSLEDLGGALPFNEQFF
clone size: .; D gene: .; V gene: TRBV7-6; J gene: TRBJ2-7; CDR3 DNA: TGTGCCAGCAGCTTAACGGGGTACGGCTACGAGCAGTACTTC; CDR3 protein: CASSLTGYGYEQYF
clone size: .; D gene: .; V gene: TRBV30; J gene: TRBJ2-4; CDR3 DNA: TGTGCCTGGAGGGGCAGTCCGTGGGGTACCAAAAATATTCTGTACTTC; CDR3 protein: CAWRGSPWGTKNILYF
clone size: many; D gene: .; V gene: TRBV5-1; J gene: TRBJ1-2; CDR3 DNA: TGCGCCAGCAGCTTGGGACCGGACAGTAACTATGGCTACACCTTC; CDR3 protein: CASSLGPDSNYGYTF
clone size: .; D gene: TRBD2; V gene: TRBV4-3; J gene: TRBJ2-4; CDR3 DNA: TGCGCCAGCAGCCTGAGAACAGCGGGGTTCAAAAACATTCAGTACTTC; CDR3 protein: CASSLRTAGFKNIQYF
clone size: few; D gene: .; V gene: TRBV27; J gene: TRBJ2-3; CDR3 DNA: TGTGCCAGCAGCGATGGGACACACACAGATACGCAGTATTTT; CDR3 protein: CASSDGTHTDTQYF
clone size: once; D gene: .; V gene: TRBV20-1; J gene: TRBJ2-3; CDR3 DNA: TGCAGTGCTAGAGATTTGACCGGGAGTGCTAGCACAGATACGCAGTATTTT; CDR3 protein: CSARDLTGSASTDTQYF
clone size: many; D gene: .; V gene: TRBV5-4; J gene: TRBJ2-6; CDR3 DNA: TGTGCCAGCAGCTTCGGGCCTTCCGGGGCCAACGTCCTGACTTTC; CDR3 protein: CASSFGPSGANVLTF
clone size: .; D gene: .; V gene: TRBV24-1; J gene: TRBJ2-1; CDR3 DNA: TGTGCCCCCTCCGGGACTGGTGGGGGTGGGCAGTTCTTC; CDR3 protein: CAPSGTGGGGQFF
clone size: many; D gene: .; V gene: TRBV5-4; J gene: TRBJ2-5; CDR3 DNA: TGTGCCAGCAGCTTGAACCAAGAGACCCAGTACTTC; CDR3 protein: CASSLNQETQYF
clone size: .; D gene: .; V gene: TRBV4-3; J gene: TRBJ2-7; CDR3 DNA: TGCGCCAGCAGCCAAGCGGGCTCGGGGGAGCAGTACTTC; CDR3 protein: CASSQAGSGEQYF